This TCR beta chain was identified in a study of shared clonotypes between healthy human individuals. Study summary: The donor pool was made up of two women and three men aged 18 to 49. Each donor had three CD4 naive, three CD4 memory, two CD8 naive and one CD8 memory plate. Study-wide findings and caveats: Non-shared clonotypes had lower generation probabilities than those shared by all four donors.

With regard to this clone: Its antigen remains unidentified. Other DNA sequences in the sample encode the same CDR3.

Researchers divided each subset's genomic DNA evenly across several immunoSEQ plates. Assay: immunoSEQ multiplex PCR; the TCRdb copy retains only in-frame clones and omits some. The table shows about 2.3 million clones, with 80% to 95% occurring only once. The clonotype comes from a man between 18 and 35 years old in good health. Some clones in this sample may be carry-over from other donors' samples. The sequencing input was naive CD4+ T cells from PBMCs. As for subset: CD45RA+ positively selected.

CDR3 sequence reads: CASSPGLAGGQETQYF. The CDR3 bases are TGCGCCAGCAGCCCCGGACTAGCGGGGGGACAAGAGACCCAGTACTTC. The gene calls are TRBV5-1 and TRBJ2-5; 14 bases fit TRBD2. The CDR3 length is 16 residues. The junction had 4 bases not matched to a gene; V was cut back by 4 bases and J by 2 bases. Germline V CDR1 and CDR2: SGHRS, YFSETQ.